This T cell receptor beta chain comes out of a study of CD4 T cells in relation to SARS-CoV-2 and coronaviruses. Overall study: TCR beta CDR3s were sequenced after approximately 11-day antigen culture of PBMCs.

Method: immunoSEQ multiplex PCR; TCRdb's copy keeps in-frame clones and lacks some. The table lists 22,000 or so clones, 55% to 75% of them singletons, with under 20% in the top ten. Turning to this clone: Its antigen is still unknown.

Germline V gene sequence: CDR1 LNHDA, CDR2 SQIVND (reference sequence). The V gene lost 3 bases and the J gene lost 0 bases, with 12 bases spanning the gap. CDR3 length equals 16 residues. Unexposed donor CD4+ T cells date from 2011-2018, before the COVID-19 pandemic. Isolation of CD4+ T cells took place after roughly nine days in culture. As cell numbers allowed, unexposed-donor CD4+ T cells faced SARS-CoV-2 S/N and four cold-coronavirus spikes. The rearrangement uses TRBV19 and TRBJ2-1; D might be TRBD1 (6 bases). The specimen was CD4+ T cells from PBMCs, cultured in vitro. The sequence came from a human donor in good health. CDR3 DNA sequence: TGTGCCAGTAGTATGGGGGCGGGCAGCTCCTACAATGAGCAGTTCTTC. Translation gives CASSMGAGSSYNEQFF.